Shown below are 5 T cell receptor beta chains from a single sample sequenced in a study of shared clonotypes between healthy human individuals. Produced via immunoSEQ multiplex PCR; TCRdb's table is partial and in-frame only. Among 97,000 or so clones, approximately 44% were seen once, and the ten largest hold around 16%. Sequenced sample: PBMCs. These receptor sequences come from a woman aged 35 to 49 in good health. Some clones in this sample may be carry-over from other donors' samples.

There are a few counts of this clone. The chain recombines TRBV4-3 with TRBJ2-7; possibly TRBD1 or TRBD2 for D (5 bases each). The CDR3 extends over 15 amino acids. Germline V gives CDR1 LGHNA, CDR2 YSLEER. Trimming removed 3 bases from V and 6 bases from J, with 18 bases in between. The CDR3 protein is CASSQIGTVPREQYF. CDR3 nucleotides: TGCGCCAGCAGCCAGATCGGGACGGTTCCTCGCGAGCAGTACTTC.

This chain connects TRBV5-4 to TRBJ2-5; D might be TRBD2 (5 bases). The V gene lost 0 bases and the J gene lost 5 bases, with 8 bases spanning the gap. The CDR3 extends over 13 amino acids. Germline V lookup: CDR1 SGHNT, CDR2 YYREEE (reference sequence). CDR3 in amino acids: CASSLDRTETQYF. DNA for the CDR3: TGTGCCAGCAGCTTGGATAGGACTGAGACCCAGTACTTC.

The sample holds a few counts of this clone. The V and J genes are TRBV29-1 and TRBJ2-1, with 13 bases lining up with TRBD2. V was pared by 6 bases and J by 5 bases, with 4 bases of the junction left unmatched. The CDR3 runs 14 residues. Germline lookup yields CDR1 SQVTM and CDR2 ANQGSEA. The CDR3 DNA reads as TGCAGCGTATCGGGACTAGCGGGAAACAATGAGCAGTTCTTC. This codes for CSVSGLAGNNEQFF.

This clone was found many times. The chain employs TRBV19 and TRBJ1-5; possible D gene TRBD1, 5 bases. V dropped 7 bases and J dropped 3 bases, with 10 bases sitting between them. Germline V lookup: CDR1 LNHDA, CDR2 SQIVND (reference sequence). The CDR3 consists of 13 residues. The CDR3 here is CASTVGTNQPQHF. In DNA form, the CDR3 reads TGTGCCAGTACCGTGGGGACCAATCAGCCCCAGCATTTT. Complete variable domain (other parts from reference TRBV19 and TRBJ1-5): DGGITQSPKYLFRKEGQNVTLSCEQNLNHDAMYWYRQDPGQGLRLIYYSQIVNDFQKGDIAEGYSVSREKKESFPLTVTSAQKNPTAFYLCASTVGTNQPQHFGDGTRLSIL.

A few counts support this clone. The chain is built from TRBV6-5 and TRBJ2-7, with D possibly being TRBD2 (6 bases). There are 13 residues in the CDR3. The V and J ends lost 9 bases and 7 bases respectively, with 19 bases between them. CDR1 is MNHEY, CDR2 SVGAGI, per germline. CDR3 protein: CASGGVRESEQYF. The DNA for the CDR3 is TGTGCCAGTGGTGGAGTTCGGGAGAGTGAGCAGTACTTC.